The source of this T cell receptor (beta chain) is a study of blood T cell repertoires in COVID-19. Germline V gene data show CDR1 as KGHSH and CDR2 as LQKENI. V was shortened by 3 bases and J by 7 bases, with 16 bases between the two germline ends. This CDR3 comprises 15 residues. Sequenced by immunoSEQ multiplex PCR; TCRdb stores in-frame clones only, minus some. The sample has roughly 79,000 clones; 85% to 90% are singletons. This clonotype was sampled from a man in his fifties or sixties with active COVID-19. The material sequenced was peripheral blood. The chain recombines TRBV18 with TRBJ1-5; tentative D call: TRBD1 (6 bases). The CDR3 protein is CASSPSSGVGQPQHF. CDR3 in DNA: TGTGCCAGCTCACCTTCCTCAGGGGTGGGCCAGCCCCAGCATTTT.